This T cell receptor beta chain is from a study of identical twins. V dropped 6 bases and J dropped 6; count of bases not matched to a gene: 9. The CDR3 has 14 amino acids. Germline assignment: CDR1 SEHNR and CDR2 FQNEAQ (reference sequence). A template switching step contributed a universal primer site, while unique molecular identifiers were present in the cDNA. TCRdb re-called the 5' RACE reads with MiXCR, one entry per CDR3 protein. The sample lists under 500,000 distinct CDR3 sequences; roughly an eighth were seen once. The same data also went into a second study, on yellow fever vaccine responses in identical twins. That investigation notes: Vaccine-induced T cell responses in twins were reportedly observed to appear partly convergent, partly personalized.

This receptor was obtained from a woman between 18 and 29 years old in good health. The V gene is TRBV7-9, the J gene TRBJ1-2, with TRBD1 identical over 8 bases. Specimen: CD4+ T cells sorted from blood. Written as DNA, the CDR3 is TGTGCCAGCAGGGATGACAGGGGAGGTAATGGCTACACCTTC. This translates into CASRDDRGGNGYTF.